What follows are 18 T cell receptor beta chains derived from one specimen sequenced in a study of blood T cell repertoires in COVID-19. The assay was immunoSEQ multiplex PCR, and TCRdb's table has in-frame clones only and misses some. The sample contains tens of thousands of clones, roughly 90% of which appear only once. Sequencing was carried out using peripheral blood. All receptors derive from a man aged 50 to 59 with active COVID-19.

The genes are TRBV5-6 and TRBJ2-7, with 11 bases fitting TRBD2. CDR1 is SGHDT and CDR2 is YYEEEE in the germline V gene. The CDR3 extends over 13 amino acids. V lost 4 bases, J lost 4 bases, and 1 base stayed unmatched. The CDR3 spells CASSGTSGYEQYF. The CDR3 DNA sequence: TGTGCCAGCAGCGGGACTAGCGGATACGAGCAGTACTTC.

This clone has a single count. V usage is TRBV20-1 and J usage is TRBJ2-7, with 8 nucleotides matching TRBD2. Germline values: CDR1 DFQATT, CDR2 SNEGSKA (reference sequence). CDR3 length: 14 residues. The J segment lost 5 bases and the V segment lost 3 bases, leaving 9 bases of the junction unmatched. The CDR3 reads CSASVVAGFHEQYF. The CDR3, as DNA: TGCAGTGCTAGTGTGGTAGCGGGATTCCACGAGCAGTACTTC.

The chain employs TRBV2 and TRBJ1-5; no clear D gene. This CDR3 comprises 15 residues. The germline gives CDR1 SNHLY, CDR2 FYNNEI. Between the trimmed V and J ends, which lost 4 bases and 4 bases, there was a span of 14 bases. The CDR3 loop reads CASSVRGEVNQPQHF. CDR3 coding DNA: TGTGCCAGCAGTGTAAGAGGAGAGGTTAATCAGCCCCAGCATTTT.

The chain uses TRBV5-1 and TRBJ2-4; D possibly corresponds to TRBD2 (6 bases). The V end was cut by 2 bases, the J end by 8 bases, with 11 bases between. The CDR3 consists of 13 residues. Germline V gene sequence: CDR1 SGHRS, CDR2 YFSETQ. This CDR3 is CASSFGGSDIQYF. The DNA for the CDR3 is TGCGCCAGCAGCTTTGGGGGGAGCGACATTCAGTACTTC.

The rearrangement uses TRBV5-6 and TRBJ1-3; TRBD1 matches at 9 bases. Germline CDR1 reads SGHDT; CDR2 reads YYEEEE. The J segment lost 2 bases and the V segment lost 4 bases, leaving 7 bases of the junction unmatched. The CDR3 extends over 16 amino acids. The CDR3 DNA reads TGTGCCAGCAGCCAGGACAGGGGTGTCACTGGAAACACCATATATTTT. Translated: CASSQDRGVTGNTIYF.

The rearrangement joins TRBV5-4 to TRBJ2-3, with 7 bases identical to TRBD2. Germline assignment: CDR1 SGHNT and CDR2 YYREEE (reference sequence). This CDR3 has 15 amino acids. With V trimmed by 4 bases and J by 6 bases, 11 bases remained unmatched. CDR3 amino acids: CASSTRTSLSDTQYF. The DNA of the CDR3 is TGTGCCAGCAGCACTAGGACTAGTCTCTCGGATACGCAGTATTTT.

The chain uses TRBV19 and TRBJ2-3; 7 bases fit TRBD1. With V trimmed by 3 bases and J by 10 bases, 7 bases remained unmatched. The CDR3 runs 13 residues. Germline V gene sequence: CDR1 LNHDA, CDR2 SQIVND (reference sequence). CDR3 bases: TGTGCCAGTAGTATCGGGACAGAATGGGCGCAGTATTTT. Its translation is CASSIGTEWAQYF.

This clone showed up just a few times. V is TRBV3-1 (or the pseudogene TRBV3-2) and J is TRBJ2-7, with D possibly being TRBD2 (6 bases). CDR3 size: 13 residues. Looked up from germline, CDR1 is LGHDT and CDR2 is YNNKEL (reference sequence). V lost 2 bases and J lost 4, with 9 bases in between. CDR3 residues: CASSQLGGYEQYF. In DNA form, the CDR3 reads TGTGCCAGCAGCCAACTGGGGGGTTACGAGCAGTACTTC.

The chain links TRBV20-1 to TRBJ2-5; 7 bases map to TRBD1. In germline, CDR1 is DFQATT, CDR2 SNEGSKA (reference sequence). V lost 5 bases, J lost 5 bases, and 2 bases stayed unmatched. The length of the CDR3 is 11 residues. In DNA form, the CDR3 reads TGCAGTGCTGACAGGGTTGAGACCCAGTACTTC. Residues: CSADRVETQYF.

CDR3 nucleotides: TGCGCCAGCAGCCAAAACACCGGGACAGGGGGACCTGGAAACACCATATATTTT. Protein: CASSQNTGTGGPGNTIYF. The gene calls are TRBV4-1 and TRBJ1-3; 11 bases fit TRBD1. This CDR3 is built from 18 residues. V trimming: 2 bases; J trimming: 2 bases; junction bases outside the gene matches: 8. The V gene's germline CDR1 is MGHRA and CDR2 YSYEKL.

Details on this clone: At one end, the junction sequence differs from germline, possibly due to a read error. CDR3 loop: CASSPRSGVGELFF. The DNA for the CDR3 is TGTGCTAGCAGCCCCCGATCGGGGGTCGGGGAGCTGTTTTTT. The genes are TRBV7-7 and TRBJ2-2, with D possibly TRBD2 on 6 matching bases. Germline V gene data show CDR1 as SSHAT and CDR2 as FNYEAQ (reference sequence). The CDR3 extends over 14 amino acids.

V usage is TRBV6-5 and J usage is TRBJ2-7, with a possible D match to TRBD2 (6 bases). In germline, CDR1 is MNHEY, CDR2 SVGAGI. V shed 5 bases and J shed 2 bases, with 16 bases lying between them. There are 15 residues in the CDR3. The CDR3: CASSPDLAPTYEQYF. The CDR3 DNA follows: TGTGCCAGCAGTCCCGACCTAGCGCCCACCTACGAGCAGTACTTC.

This clone was seen a few times. The rearrangement uses TRBV5-6 and TRBJ1-6; a weak D match, TRBD1 (6 bases). This CDR3 comprises 19 residues. Germline V gene lookup returns CDR1 SGHDT and CDR2 YYEEEE. Deletions cut 0 bases from V and 0 bases from J, with 16 bases between. The CDR3, as DNA: TGTGCCAGCAGCTTGGAGAGCACAGGGTTCCACTCCTATAATTCACCCCTCCACTTT. Protein product: CASSLESTGFHSYNSPLHF. The variable domain in full, with the rest retrieved from reference TRBV5-6 and TRBJ1-6, is DAGVTQSPTHLIKTRGQQVTLRCSPKSGHDTVSWYQQALGQGPQFIFQYYEEEERQRGNFPDRFSGHQFPNYSSELNVNALLLGDSALYLCASSLESTGFHSYNSPLHFGNGTRLTVT.

The chain joins TRBV7-9 to TRBJ1-6; D gene ambiguous. There are 15 residues in the CDR3. Germline-derived CDR1 and CDR2 are SEHNR and FQNEAQ (reference sequence). Trimming removed 5 bases from V and 9 bases from J, with 17 bases in between. The CDR3 here is CASSRWPPDGSPLHF. The CDR3, as DNA: TGTGCCAGCAGCCGCTGGCCTCCCGATGGTTCACCCCTCCACTTT. The variable domain in full, completed from reference TRBV7-9 and TRBJ1-6, reads DTGVSQNPRHKITKRGQNVTFRCDPISEHNRLYWYRQTLGQGPEFLTYFQNEAQLEKSRLLSDRFSAERPKGSFSTLEIQRTEQGDSAMYLCASSRWPPDGSPLHFGNGTRLTVT.

The chain joins TRBV7-8 to TRBJ2-2, with 9 bases aligning to TRBD1. This CDR3 has 15 amino acids. Per germline, CDR1 SGHVS and CDR2 FQNEAQ. V lost 3 bases to trimming and J lost 3 bases; unmatched junction nucleotides: 2. CDR3 coding DNA: TGTGCCAGCAGCTTGGGGACAGGGCACACCGGGGAGCTGTTTTTT. Amino acid sequence: CASSLGTGHTGELFF.

V usage is TRBV6-5 and J usage is TRBJ1-2, with 8 nucleotides matching TRBD1. The CDR3 runs 13 residues. V shed 7 bases, J shed 2 bases, and the junction held 3 bases outside the gene matches. Germline V gives CDR1 MNHEY, CDR2 SVGAGI. CDR3 residues: CASMRTGNYGYTF. The CDR3 DNA is TGTGCCAGCATGCGGACAGGGAACTATGGCTACACCTTC.

The rearrangement links TRBV7-2 to TRBJ2-5; 11 bases line up with TRBD1. CDR1 SGHTA and CDR2 FQGNSA come from the germline V gene. CDR3 length: 15 amino acids. Trimming cost V 2 bases and J 4 bases; bases outside gene matches: 3. CDR3 DNA: TGTGCCAGCAGCTTAACGGGACAGGGGGTAGAGACCCAGTACTTC. Its protein is CASSLTGQGVETQYF.

This rearrangement joins TRBV7-2 to TRBJ2-7, with 9 bases that match TRBD1. Germline V gives CDR1 SGHTA, CDR2 FQGNSA. Unmatched junction bases numbered 7, after V lost 3 bases and J lost 1 base. This CDR3 spans 16 amino acids. The CDR3 spells CASSFFPGQGSYEQYF. The CDR3 region has the DNA TGTGCCAGCAGCTTCTTTCCGGGACAGGGTTCCTACGAGCAGTACTTC.